This T cell receptor beta chain was sequenced for a study of T cell repertoires in cytomegalovirus infection. Study details: Researchers turned to recently identified HLA-C-restricted CMV epitopes as well as well-studied HLA-B-restricted ones. Indications came from public TCR beta signatures; they pointed to CMV infection and to a matching HLA type.

Study findings and constraints: Accumulated public TCR beta family frequency recognized individuals carrying CMV together with the relevant HLA.

V lost 1 base to trimming and J lost 4 bases, with 13 bases between them. CDR1 is SGHVS, CDR2 FNYEAQ, per germline. The CDR3 extends over 15 amino acids. As for this clonotype: The target antigen is unknown.

TCRdb used MiXCR to reprocess the reads, holding one entry per CDR3 protein. The sample lists hundreds of thousands of distinct CDR3 sequences; around a third were seen once. The input for sequencing was cultured CD8+ T cells from PBMCs, taken from culture after CMV antigen stimulation. The chain links TRBV7-6 to TRBJ1-1; no clear D gene. The clonotype was recovered from a human donor in good health (CMV status not recorded). Some clones in this sample may be carry-over from other donors' samples. The CDR3 DNA sequence: TGTGCCAGCAGCTTAGAGAGTGGAGTTGGCACTGAAGCTTTCTTT. Translation gives CASSLESGVGTEAFF.